This T cell receptor beta chain was profiled in a study of blood T cell repertoires in COVID-19. Study-level information: COVID-19 samples collected from the United States, Italy and Spain covered acute and convalescent phases.

Per the study methods: Counts of nucleated cells, estimated from reference gene primer amplification, were obtained. Sequencing was performed with immunoSEQ multiplex PCR; in TCRdb, only in-frame clones are kept and a portion is missing. That table is the source of V, J and clone size, and D and trimming were worked out from the DNA. Of a few hundred thousand clones in the sample, around 80% were seen once. Participants came from 20 to 25 US areas, aged roughly 18 to 89 years. Participants were placed into cohorts based on the clinical history they reported. This sequence was found in a man aged 30 to 39 with acute COVID-19. Sequencing was done on a sample of PBMCs or T cells enriched from blood (not recorded which).

The CDR3 loop reads CASRQGQGGELFF. DNA for the CDR3: TGTGCCAGCAGACAGGGGCAGGGCGGGGAGCTGTTTTTT. This chain connects TRBV3-1 (or the pseudogene TRBV3-2) to TRBJ2-2; 7 bases map to TRBD1. CDR1 is LGHDT, CDR2 YNNKEL, per germline (reference sequence). J gave up 7 bases and V 6 bases, and 5 bases lay outside the gene matches. This CDR3 is 13 amino acids long.